The 7 T cell receptor beta chains listed next were all sequenced from one sample in a study of shared clonotypes between healthy human individuals. Produced via immunoSEQ multiplex PCR; TCRdb's table is partial and in-frame only. The sample lists about 2.4 million clones; just over 90% were seen once. Sample: naive CD4+ T cells sorted from blood. This sample's subset: CD45RA+ positively selected. The receptors originated from a man between 18 and 35 years old in good health.

J is TRBJ2-7 and V is TRBV11-3; TRBD2 matches 9 bases. V was pared by 1 base and J by 0 bases, with 16 bases of the junction left unmatched. Per germline, CDR1 SGHNT and CDR2 YENEEA. This CDR3 contains 20 residues. In DNA, the CDR3 is TGTGCCAGCAGCTTAGCTCGAGGATTCTGGCGGGAGGGCGTCTCCTACGAGCAGTACTTC. Its translation: CASSLARGFWREGVSYEQYF.

DNA for the CDR3: TGTGCCAGCAGCTTACTCCCCCCTGGCAGTTCCCAAGAGACCCAGTACTTC. Its protein product is CASSLLPPGSSQETQYF. This sequence joins TRBV11-2 and TRBJ2-5, with D uncertain. The CDR3 has 17 residues. With 2 bases removed from V and 1 base from J, the gap between germline ends came to 17 bases. From germline, CDR1 is SGHAT and CDR2 FQNNGV.

The chain recombines TRBV15 with TRBJ1-2, with D maybe TRBD1 (6 bases). Trimming left V 4 bases short and J 4 bases short, with 13 bases between. There are 14 residues in the CDR3. The germline CDR1 and CDR2 sequences are LNHNV and YYDKDF (reference sequence). The CDR3 reads CATSNVQGRYGYTF. The CDR3 DNA is TGTGCCACCAGCAATGTACAGGGCCGCTATGGCTACACCTTC. The complete variable domain, with remaining parts taken from reference TRBV15 and TRBJ1-2, reads DAMVIQNPRYQVTQFGKPVTLSCSQTLNHNVMYWYQQKSSQAPKLLFHYYDKDFNNEADTPDNFQSRRPNTSFCFLDIRSPGLGDTAMYLCATSNVQGRYGYTFGSGTRLTVV.

The chain combines TRBV5-4 with TRBJ2-2; D is tentatively TRBD1 or TRBD2 (5 bases each). The CDR3 loop spans 14 amino acids. Trimming removed 1 base from V and 6 bases from J, with 10 bases in between. CDR1 and CDR2 (germline): SGHNT, YYREEE (reference sequence). DNA of the CDR3: TGTGCCAGCAGCTTGTGGGACCCCGCCGGGGAGCTGTTTTTT. The encoded protein is CASSLWDPAGELFF.

This clone was seen a single time. The chain joins TRBV4-1 to TRBJ2-1; 14 nucleotides match TRBD2. Germline CDR1 and CDR2: MGHRA and YSYEKL. This CDR3 has 15 residues. Trimming removed 5 bases from V and 9 bases from J; junction bases left unmatched: 6. CDR3 protein: CASSSGLAGGTEQFF. In DNA form, the CDR3 reads TGCGCCAGCAGCTCAGGACTAGCGGGGGGCACTGAGCAGTTCTTC.

The chain has TRBV19 and TRBJ1-2, with TRBD1 matching over 7 bases. Germline V gene data show CDR1 as LNHDA and CDR2 as SQIVND (reference sequence). The CDR3 loop spans 16 amino acids. J gave up 4 bases and V 1 base, and 9 bases lay outside the gene matches. The CDR3 DNA follows: TGTGCCAGTAGTATAGGTCCGACAGGGAAGGGCTATGGCTACACCTTC. Its translation is CASSIGPTGKGYGYTF.

The chain is built from TRBV7-2 and TRBJ1-3, with D maybe TRBD1 (6 bases). The CDR3 extends over 14 amino acids. V was trimmed by 5 bases and J by 4 bases, leaving 12 bases between them. Germline V gene sequence: CDR1 SGHTA, CDR2 FQGNSA. CDR3 coding DNA: TGTGCCAGCAGCCGAAAAGGACAGGGAAACACCATATATTTT. This sequence encodes CASSRKGQGNTIYF.